The 28 T cell receptor beta chains below come from one sample, sequenced in a study of metastatic and nonmetastatic thyroid tumors. No treatment of any kind had been given to any patient before thyroid surgery. TCRdb re-called the PCR reads through MiXCR. The profile shows about 33,000 clones, 10% to 13% of them singletons. The material sequenced was blood. The receptors shown here come from a female donor with papillary thyroid cancer or a benign thyroid nodule (not recorded which). Some clones in this sample may be carry-over from other donors' samples.

The table lists this clone with many counts. This sequence joins TRBV28 and TRBJ2-2, with TRBD1 matching 9 bases. In germline, CDR1 is MDHEN, CDR2 SYDVKM. V trimming: 6 bases; J trimming: 1 base; junction bases outside the gene matches: 9. The CDR3 length is 17 residues. CDR3 DNA sequence: TGTGCCAGCAGCTCGGGACAGGGCATAGGGAACACCGGGGAGCTGTTTTTT. It translates to CASSSGQGIGNTGELFF.

The table lists this clone with many counts. The chain combines TRBV12-3 or TRBV12-4 with TRBJ1-2; D might be TRBD1 (6 bases). CDR3 length: 14 residues. Trimming cost V 3 bases and J 5 bases, with 13 bases left between them. This chain's CDR3 is CASSFRARGYGYTF. The CDR3 nucleotides are TGTGCCAGCAGTTTCAGGGCCAGGGGATATGGCTACACCTTC.

V and J are TRBV6-1 and TRBJ2-7; the D call may be TRBD1 or TRBD2 (5 bases each). The length of the CDR3 is 15 residues. Between the trimmed V and J ends, which lost 4 bases and 1 base, there was a span of 14 bases. Germline CDR1 is MNHNS and CDR2 is SASEGT. Here the CDR3 DNA reads TGTGCCAGCAGTGGTACGGGGCCCTCGTCCTACGAGCAGTACTTC. Its protein is CASSGTGPSSYEQYF.

The chain links TRBV30 to TRBJ2-7; 8 bases match TRBD1. This CDR3 has 12 amino acids. J gave up 5 bases and V 5 bases, and 5 bases lay outside the gene matches. CDR1 is GTSNPN and CDR2 is SVGIG in the germline V gene (reference sequence). The CDR3 here is CAWGQGSHEQYF. CDR3 nucleotide sequence: TGTGCCTGGGGACAGGGATCGCACGAGCAGTACTTC.

This clone appeared a few times. This rearrangement joins TRBV6-2 or TRBV6-3 to TRBJ2-1; perhaps TRBD2 as D (6 bases). The CDR3 has 14 amino acids. Germline V lookup: CDR1 MNHEY, CDR2 SVGEGT. V shed 5 bases and J shed 7 bases, with 15 bases lying between them. CDR3 in amino acids: CASSGTGLPNEQFF. The CDR3 DNA follows: TGTGCCAGCAGTGGCACGGGACTCCCTAATGAGCAGTTCTTC.

This clone has at least ten counts. The rearrangement joins TRBV27 to TRBJ1-2, with 8 bases fitting TRBD1. The V segment lost 8 bases and the J segment 2 bases; nucleotides outside the gene matches: 7. CDR1 is MNHEY, CDR2 SMNVEV, per germline (reference sequence). The CDR3 sequence is 14 residues long. CDR3: CASGSGGLNYGYTF. In DNA, the CDR3 is TGTGCCAGCGGGTCAGGGGGCTTAAACTATGGCTACACCTTC.

This clone was detected many times. The rearrangement uses TRBV18 and TRBJ2-1; the match to TRBD2 covers 9 bases. This CDR3 is built from 15 residues. Trimming removed 0 bases from V and 9 bases from J; junction bases left unmatched: 6. Per the germline V gene, CDR1 is KGHSH and CDR2 is LQKENI. This CDR3 reads CASSPPGLAWGEQFF. As DNA, the CDR3 is TGTGCCAGCTCACCACCGGGACTAGCTTGGGGTGAGCAGTTCTTC.

In its sample, this clone is medium-sized. A junction boundary mismatches the germline segment, possibly from a read error. This CDR3 reads CASRPLDGARDF. For the CDR3, the DNA is TGTGCCAGCAGGCCCCTAGACGGGGCCAGAGACTTC. This sequence joins TRBV12-3 or TRBV12-4 and TRBJ2-7, with D perhaps assigned TRBD1 or TRBD2 (5 bases each). The CDR3 totals 12 residues.

At least ten counts were recorded for this clone. The chain uses TRBV18 and TRBJ2-2; 9 nucleotides align to TRBD1. The CDR3 length is 17 residues. From germline, CDR1 is KGHSH and CDR2 LQKENI. Losses at the gene ends were 6 bases for V and 6 bases for J; bases not matched to a gene: 14. CDR3 sequence reads: CASSNNKGQGSAGELFF. CDR3 coding DNA: TGTGCCAGCTCGAACAATAAAGGACAGGGGTCCGCCGGGGAGCTGTTTTTT.

There are many counts of this clone. The chain uses TRBV5-4 and TRBJ2-7, with 7 bases fitting TRBD2. The CDR3 is 14 residues long. Unmatched junction bases numbered 6, after V lost 2 bases and J lost 4 bases. Germline V gives CDR1 SGHNT, CDR2 YYREEE (reference sequence). The CDR3 is CASSFSGETYEQYF. DNA of the CDR3: TGTGCCAGCAGCTTCAGCGGGGAAACATACGAGCAGTACTTC.

The sample holds many counts of this clone. The chain recombines TRBV20-1 with TRBJ1-2, with 7 bases fitting TRBD1. V trimming: 3 bases; J trimming: 4 bases; junction bases outside the gene matches: 8. The CDR3 consists of 14 residues. Germline CDR1 and CDR2: DFQATT and SNEGSKA (reference sequence). The CDR3 loop reads CSASTTGAGYGYTF. Written as DNA, the CDR3 is TGCAGTGCTAGCACTACAGGGGCGGGCTATGGCTACACCTTC.

This clone was detected only a few times. The gene calls are TRBV6-1 and TRBJ1-6; 9 bases align to TRBD1. The CDR3 covers 15 residues. CDR1 and CDR2 from the germline V gene are MNHNS and SASEGT. The junction had 9 bases not matched to a gene; V was cut back by 5 bases and J by 10 bases. The CDR3 here is CASSLGDRESSPLHF. The CDR3, as DNA: TGTGCCAGCAGTCTTGGGGACAGGGAGAGCTCACCCCTCCACTTT.

The rearrangement uses TRBV5-4 and TRBJ2-1; 10 nucleotides agree with TRBD2. V shed 0 bases and J 0 bases; nucleotides not matched to a gene: 6. CDR1 and CDR2 (germline): SGHNT, YYREEE (reference sequence). This CDR3 is built from 18 residues. CDR3 DNA sequence: TGTGCCAGCAGCTTGGAGGCTAGCGGGAGTGACTCCTACAATGAGCAGTTCTTC. Protein sequence: CASSLEASGSDSYNEQFF.

A note on this clone: One end of the junction does not line up with germline, which may come from a read error. The CDR3 here is CASSWAPSYKQYF. DNA for the CDR3: TGTGCCAGCAGCTGGGCCCCTTCCTACAAGCAGTACTTC. The chain carries TRBV12-3 or TRBV12-4 and TRBJ2-7; D not certain. CDR3 length equals 13 residues.

This clone was recorded at least ten times. This chain uses TRBV20-1 with TRBJ2-5; D gene unclear. Germline V lookup: CDR1 DFQATT, CDR2 SNEGSKA (reference sequence). Trimming removed 6 bases at V and 4 bases at J, with 15 bases between. The CDR3 covers 13 residues. This CDR3 is CSARTGLGETQYF. The CDR3 DNA reads as TGCAGTGCCCGAACTGGCTTGGGAGAGACCCAGTACTTC.

The table lists this clone with many counts. This rearrangement joins TRBV20-1 to TRBJ2-6; D may match TRBD1 or TRBD2 (5 bases each). CDR1 and CDR2 (germline): DFQATT, SNEGSKA (reference sequence). With 2 bases removed from V and 13 bases from J, the gap between germline ends came to 18 bases. The CDR3 sequence is 14 residues long. The CDR3 reads CSARTGPPREVLTF. The CDR3, as DNA: TGCAGTGCTAGAACGGGACCCCCTCGCGAGGTCCTGACTTTC.

This clone was seen ten or more times. The rearrangement uses TRBV28 and TRBJ1-2; possible D gene TRBD1, 6 bases. The germline V gene encodes CDR1 MDHEN and CDR2 SYDVKM. The germline V and J ends were trimmed by 1 base and 4 bases, with 13 bases remaining between them. CDR3 length equals 15 residues. The CDR3 DNA is TGTGCCAGCAGTTTATCCGGACAGTTGTCCTATGGCTACACCTTC. This encodes CASSLSGQLSYGYTF.

The table lists this clone with many counts. The chain recombines TRBV18 with TRBJ1-5; 7 bases are shared with TRBD1. CDR1 is KGHSH, CDR2 LQKENI, per germline. CDR3 length: 17 residues. The ends lost 3 bases at V and 7 bases at J; junction bases unmatched: 15. The CDR3 nucleotides read TGTGCCAGCTCACCGTCCCCCTTACAGGGGAATTTACAGCCCCAGCATTTT. Encoded protein: CASSPSPLQGNLQPQHF.

This clone was counted at least ten times. The chain combines TRBV6-1 with TRBJ1-3; TRBD1 is a possible D gene (6 bases). This CDR3 is built from 14 residues. Germline V gene data show CDR1 as MNHNS and CDR2 as SASEGT. V lost 6 bases and J 4 bases, leaving 13 bases between the germline ends. In nucleotides, the CDR3 is TGTGCCAGCAGCCCGCCCACAGGGGGAAACACCATATATTTT. This sequence encodes CASSPPTGGNTIYF.

In its sample, this clone was seen many times. The V gene is TRBV6-6, the J gene TRBJ2-2, with TRBD2 matching 14 bases. Unmatched junction bases numbered 10, after V lost 4 bases and J lost 0 bases. Germline CDR1 MNHNY, CDR2 SVGAGI (reference sequence). The CDR3 loop spans 20 amino acids. The CDR3 reads CASSFSGTSGRISNTGELFF. CDR3 nucleotides: TGTGCCAGCAGTTTCTCCGGGACTAGCGGGAGAATCTCGAACACCGGGGAGCTGTTTTTT.

This clone was counted many times. One base away lies a much larger clone, so this may be a sequencing read error. Here the CDR3 DNA reads TGTGCCAGCAGCTTGGCCGGGGAGACCCAGTACTTC. Translation: CASSLAGETQYF. The rearrangement joins TRBV5-6 to TRBJ2-5; D not certain. Between the trimmed V and J ends, which lost 0 bases and 5 bases, there was a span of 5 bases. In germline, CDR1 is SGHDT, CDR2 YYEEEE. The CDR3 is 12 residues long.

In its sample, this clone was seen many times. The rearrangement joins TRBV6-1 to TRBJ1-5; no firm D call. The CDR3 loop spans 14 amino acids. The germline gives CDR1 MNHNS, CDR2 SASEGT. V lost 6 bases and J lost 3, with 12 bases in between. The CDR3 here is CASSSGDANQPQHF. The CDR3, as DNA: TGTGCCAGCAGCTCCGGGGATGCCAATCAGCCCCAGCATTTT.

This clone was counted only a few times. The DNA of the CDR3 is TGTGCCAGCAGTCCGTTAGCGGGAGAGGCAGATACGCAGTATTTT. Amino acids: CASSPLAGEADTQYF. V is TRBV27 and J is TRBJ2-3; 9 bases match TRBD2. With 5 bases clipped from V and 4 bases from J, the junction kept 7 bases outside the gene matches. Germline CDR1 reads MNHEY; CDR2 reads SMNVEV (reference sequence). The CDR3 runs to 15 residues.

Many counts were recorded for this clone. The identical CDR3 is also encoded by other nucleotide sequences in the sample. This chain joins TRBV14 and TRBJ2-5; 16 nucleotides match TRBD2. The V and J ends lost 4 bases and 0 bases, in that order; junction bases with no gene match: 8. The CDR3 contains 19 residues. Per germline, CDR1 SGHDN and CDR2 FVKESK. CDR3 sequence (DNA): TGTGCCAGCAGCCCCGGGACTAGCGGGAGGGACCCTTACCAAGAGACCCAGTACTTC. Translating gives CASSPGTSGRDPYQETQYF. The complete variable domain, with remaining parts taken from reference TRBV14 and TRBJ2-5, reads EAGVTQFPSHSVIEKGQTVTLRCDPISGHDNLYWYRRVMGKEIKFLLHFVKESKQDESGMPNNRFLAERTGGTYSTLKVQPAELEDSGVYFCASSPGTSGRDPYQETQYFGPGTRLLVL.

This clone showed up many times. This chain uses TRBV28 with TRBJ1-2; tentatively, D is TRBD1 (5 bases). CDR3 length: 16 residues. V gave up 6 bases and J gave up 7 bases, with 24 bases separating them. CDR1 and CDR2 (germline): MDHEN, SYDVKM. The CDR3 loop reads CASSSAGGRVFGGYTF. The CDR3 region has the DNA TGTGCCAGCAGCAGTGCGGGGGGGAGAGTATTTGGTGGCTACACCTTC.

This clone was seen at least ten times. The chain joins TRBV2 to TRBJ2-3, with TRBD1 matching 7 bases. The germline V gene has CDR1 SNHLY and CDR2 FYNNEI. J gave up 6 bases and V 3 bases, and 9 bases lay outside the gene matches. CDR3 length: 15 amino acids. The CDR3 DNA reads TGTGCCAGCAGTGACAGGACAGGAGATTATGATACGCAGTATTTT. It codes for CASSDRTGDYDTQYF.

A note on this clone: The junction differs from germline at one of its ends, possibly a read error. V usage is TRBV2 and J usage is TRBJ2-1; 7 bases map to TRBD2. This CDR3 has 15 residues. The germline V gene encodes CDR1 SNHLY and CDR2 FYNNEI. The CDR3, as DNA: TGTGCCAGTGGGGGAGGGCCTAGCTCCTACAGTGAGCAGTTCTTC. Amino acid sequence: CASGGGPSSYSEQFF.

This clone is deemed medium-sized. CDR3 coding DNA: TGTGCCTGGAGTAATACAGGGTTGGGTGGCTACACCTTC. Residues: CAWSNTGLGGYTF. V is TRBV30 and J is TRBJ1-2; D is perhaps TRBD1 (6 bases). The V end lost 2 bases, the J end lost 7 bases, and 14 bases lay between the germline ends. Germline V CDR1 and CDR2: GTSNPN, SVGIG (reference sequence). The CDR3 contains 13 residues.